This passage covers 24 T cell receptor beta chains from one sample sequenced in a study of shared clonotypes between healthy human individuals. TCRdb keeps only in-frame clones here, not all; method: immunoSEQ multiplex PCR. This table holds approximately 740,000 clones, 74% found once. The sequencing sample was made of memory CD4+ T cells sorted from blood. The subset was: CD45RA-negative fraction. The receptors here all came from a woman aged 30 to 39 in good health.

The chain couples TRBV5-1 to TRBJ2-6; TRBD2 agrees at 10 bases. CDR3 length: 17 residues. The V segment lost 4 bases and the J segment 3 bases; nucleotides outside the gene matches: 7. Germline V gene sequence: CDR1 SGHRS, CDR2 YFSETQ. CDR3 nucleotide sequence: TGCGCCAGCAGCCTAAGCGGGAGGGCCAATGGGGCCAACGTCCTGACTTTC. Translation: CASSLSGRANGANVLTF.

The chain links TRBV9 to TRBJ2-6; D gene unclear. This CDR3 contains 13 residues. V was clipped by 1 base and J by 4 bases, with 3 bases between them. Germline V gene sequence: CDR1 SGDLS, CDR2 YYNGEE. DNA of the CDR3: TGTGCCAGCAGCGTAAGCGGGGCCAACGTCCTGACTTTC. This gives the protein CASSVSGANVLTF.

The chain employs TRBV5-1 and TRBJ1-5; unclear D gene. This CDR3 is built from 14 residues. The germline V gene has CDR1 SGHRS and CDR2 YFSETQ. The germline V and J ends were trimmed by 1 base and 5 bases, with 10 bases remaining between them. The CDR3 region has the DNA TGCGCCAGCAGCTTGAAGTTCGGGGATCAGCCCCAGCATTTT. Translated, it gives CASSLKFGDQPQHF.

The rearrangement links TRBV28 to TRBJ2-7; 7 bases are a match to TRBD2. The CDR3 is 15 amino acids. V lost 2 bases and J lost 6; bases outside the gene matches: 10. Germline CDR1 is MDHEN and CDR2 is SYDVKM. The CDR3 here is CASSLGLAVKGEQYF. The DNA of the CDR3 is TGTGCCAGCAGTTTAGGGCTAGCGGTAAAAGGCGAGCAGTACTTC.

The V and J genes are TRBV11-2 and TRBJ2-7; 7 bases match TRBD1. This CDR3 contains 18 residues. The J segment lost 2 bases and the V segment lost 6 bases, leaving 19 bases of the junction unmatched. The V gene's germline CDR1 is SGHAT and CDR2 FQNNGV. CDR3 residues: CASRLGGISGTATYEQYF. The DNA of the CDR3 is TGTGCCAGCAGACTAGGGGGTATCTCCGGGACAGCGACCTACGAGCAGTACTTC.

This chain joins TRBV5-4 and TRBJ1-2, with unresolved D. V lost 0 bases to trimming and J lost 9 bases, with 9 bases between them. CDR3 length equals 12 residues. The germline V gene has CDR1 SGHNT and CDR2 YYREEE (reference sequence). As DNA, the CDR3 is TGTGCCAGCAGCTTGGATGTCGGGAGCTACACCTTC. Translating gives CASSLDVGSYTF.

This rearrangement joins TRBV15 to TRBJ2-2; D remains ambiguous. In germline, CDR1 is LNHNV, CDR2 YYDKDF (reference sequence). V dropped 4 bases and J dropped 2 bases, with 14 bases sitting between them. This CDR3 region has 16 residues. The CDR3 here is CATSKLQVSNTGELFF. For the CDR3, the DNA is TGTGCCACCAGCAAACTCCAGGTTTCCAACACCGGGGAGCTGTTTTTT.

This clone has only one observation. The rearrangement uses TRBV28 and TRBJ2-5; D assignment may be TRBD1 or TRBD2 (6 bases each). CDR1 MDHEN and CDR2 SYDVKM come from the germline V gene. V dropped 5 bases and J dropped 8 bases, with 15 bases sitting between them. The CDR3 is 13 residues long. The CDR3 reads CASSPTRGVTQYF. The CDR3, as DNA: TGTGCCAGCAGTCCCACTAGGGGGGTAACCCAGTACTTC.

CDR3 in DNA: TGCGCCAGCAGCTTGTCTCGGCTGGCGGGGGGCATACAAGAGACCCAGTACTTC. Protein product: CASSLSRLAGGIQETQYF. The V gene is TRBV5-1, the J gene TRBJ2-5, with 8 bases fitting TRBD2. Trimming cost V 1 base and J 2 bases; bases outside gene matches: 13. The germline gives CDR1 SGHRS, CDR2 YFSETQ. The CDR3 is 18 residues long.

J is TRBJ2-7 and V is TRBV28; TRBD1 aligns across 8 bases. CDR3 length equals 14 residues. CDR1 is MDHEN, CDR2 SYDVKM, per germline. V lost 5 bases, J lost 6 bases, and 9 bases stayed unmatched. For the CDR3, the DNA is TGTGCCAGCAGTCTGGACAGGGAAAGGGCCGAGCAGTACTTC. Its protein product is CASSLDRERAEQYF.

The chain is built from TRBV6-5 and TRBJ1-2, with 9 positions matching TRBD1. CDR1 is MNHEY and CDR2 is SVGAGI in the germline V gene. The V and J ends lost 8 bases and 7 bases, in that order; junction bases with no gene match: 14. CDR3 size: 15 residues. The CDR3 nucleotides are TGTGCCAGCGGGAAGGGACAGGGTGAGGTAGTTGGCTACACCTTC. Protein: CASGKGQGEVVGYTF.

V is TRBV28 and J is TRBJ1-2; D uncertain. Trimming stripped 5 bases from V and 4 bases from J, with 8 bases between. Per germline, CDR1 MDHEN and CDR2 SYDVKM. The CDR3 loop spans 12 amino acids. CDR3 region: CASSQELYGYTF. CDR3 DNA sequence: TGTGCCAGCAGTCAAGAACTCTATGGCTACACCTTC.

Written as DNA, the CDR3 is TGTGCCAGCAGTCGGACGGACAACTATGGCTACACCTTC. As protein: CASSRTDNYGYTF. The chain joins TRBV2 to TRBJ1-2; no clear D gene. The V and J ends lost 5 bases and 2 bases respectively, with 9 bases between them. The germline V gene encodes CDR1 SNHLY and CDR2 FYNNEI. The CDR3 extends over 13 amino acids. The complete variable domain, with remaining parts taken from reference TRBV2 and TRBJ1-2, reads EPEVTQTPSHQVTQMGQEVILRCVPISNHLYFYWYRQILGQKVEFLVSFYNNEISEKSEIFDDQFSVERPDGSNFTLKIRSTKLEDSAMYFCASSRTDNYGYTFGSGTRLTVV.

J is TRBJ2-1 and V is TRBV30, with TRBD2 matching 13 bases. In germline, CDR1 is GTSNPN, CDR2 SVGIG (reference sequence). The CDR3 extends over 19 amino acids. V dropped 0 bases and J dropped 0; count of bases not matched to a gene: 8. In nucleotides, the CDR3 is TGTGCCTGGAGTGTACTGACTAGCGGGAGGTGGACCTCCTACAATGAGCAGTTCTTC. It codes for CAWSVLTSGRWTSYNEQFF.

The chain joins TRBV30 to TRBJ2-7; D call uncertain. The CDR3 length is 14 residues. Germline V gene sequence: CDR1 GTSNPN, CDR2 SVGIG (reference sequence). The V end was cut by 3 bases, the J end by 3 bases, with 15 bases between. The chain's CDR3 is CAWRPPANYYEQYF. CDR3 DNA: TGTGCCTGGAGGCCCCCCGCGAATTACTACGAGCAGTACTTC.

Comment on this clone: A much larger clonotype is one base distant, so this may be a read error. This chain joins TRBV5-4 and TRBJ1-1; TRBD1 matches at 8 bases. CDR3 length: 13 residues. Germline V gives CDR1 SGHNT, CDR2 YYREEE (reference sequence). V gave up 4 bases and J gave up 3 bases; unmatched junction bases: 2. The CDR3, as DNA: TGTGCCAGCAGCCGACAGGGGCACACTGAAGCTTTCTTT. Encoded protein: CASSRQGHTEAFF.

The rearrangement uses TRBV4-1 and TRBJ2-3; no definite D call. The germline V gene has CDR1 MGHRA and CDR2 YSYEKL. V was trimmed by 4 bases and J by 2 bases, leaving 10 bases between them. This CDR3 has 14 residues. The CDR3 region is CASSPRTFTDTQYF. The CDR3 DNA is TGCGCCAGCAGCCCGCGGACCTTCACAGATACGCAGTATTTT.

The rearrangement joins TRBV2 to TRBJ2-3, with 9 nucleotides matching TRBD2. J was trimmed by 3 bases and V by 5 bases; bases with no gene match: 3. The CDR3 is 14 amino acids. Germline CDR1 is SNHLY and CDR2 is FYNNEI. CDR3 bases: TGTGCCAGCAGTCCTAGCGGGGTGACAGATACGCAGTATTTT. It codes for CASSPSGVTDTQYF.

V and J are TRBV6-1 and TRBJ1-1; D ambiguous. The CDR3 is 13 amino acids. V lost 6 bases and J 1 base, leaving 9 bases between the germline ends. Germline V gives CDR1 MNHNS, CDR2 SASEGT. The CDR3 region is CASRNTGNTEAFF. The CDR3 DNA is TGTGCCAGCAGGAATACCGGGAACACTGAAGCTTTCTTT.

For the CDR3, the DNA is TGCGCCAGCAGCGGCTACAGGGGAGGGAATGGCTACACCTTC. This gives the protein CASSGYRGGNGYTF. This rearrangement joins TRBV5-1 to TRBJ1-2, with TRBD1 identical over 7 bases. Germline assignment: CDR1 SGHRS and CDR2 YFSETQ. Trimming removed 4 bases from V and 6 bases from J; junction bases left unmatched: 9. The CDR3 extends over 14 amino acids. Using reference TRBV5-1 and TRBJ1-2 for the parts outside the CDR3, the full variable domain is KAGVTQTPRYLIKTRGQQVTLSCSPISGHRSVSWYQQTPGQGLQFLFEYFSETQRNKGNFPGRFSGRQFSNSRSEMNVSTLELGDSALYLCASSGYRGGNGYTFGSGTRLTVV.

The chain carries TRBV9 and TRBJ2-7, with 13 bases that match TRBD2. The CDR3 runs to 18 residues. Germline lookup yields CDR1 SGDLS and CDR2 YYNGEE. The V segment lost 7 bases and the J segment 0 bases; nucleotides outside the gene matches: 13. This CDR3 is CASSKEGTSGTFSYEQYF. The CDR3 DNA follows: TGTGCCAGCTCAAAAGAGGGGACTAGCGGGACTTTCTCCTACGAGCAGTACTTC.

The gene calls are TRBV29-1 and TRBJ2-7; D not certain. The ends were cut back, 0 bases at V and 4 bases at J, with 10 bases in the middle. Germline V CDR1 and CDR2: SQVTM, ANQGSEA. The length of the CDR3 is 13 residues. This chain's CDR3 is CSVEDALLYEQYF. The CDR3 nucleotides are TGCAGCGTTGAAGATGCTCTCCTATACGAGCAGTACTTC.

Only one count was recorded for this clone. The junction departs from germline at one end; a sequencing error may be responsible. This chain connects TRBV5-1 to TRBJ2-7; 9 bases agree with TRBD2. The CDR3 has 15 residues. CDR1 and CDR2 from the germline V gene are SGHRS and YFSETQ. CDR3: CAGSLVAGGPNEQYF. The DNA of the CDR3 is TGCGCCGGCAGCTTGGTCGCGGGAGGGCCCAACGAGCAGTACTTC.

The V and J genes are TRBV19 and TRBJ2-1; a weak D match, TRBD1 (6 bases). The CDR3 totals 15 residues. V dropped 4 bases and J dropped 3 bases, with 13 bases sitting between them. From germline, CDR1 is LNHDA and CDR2 SQIVND (reference sequence). CDR3 DNA sequence: TGTGCCAGTAGTACGTCCGGGACAAACTACAATGAGCAGTTCTTC. This codes for CASSTSGTNYNEQFF.